The clone carrying this T cell receptor beta chain was detected only a few times. What it binds is not known. This record belongs to a study of OX40 agonist ivuxolimab in advanced cancers. The CDR3 length is 16 residues. Germline V gives CDR1 LGHNA, CDR2 YSLEER. J was trimmed by 1 base and V by 4 bases; bases with no gene match: 8. Findings and caveats of the study: The specificity for antigen of the expanded peripheral T cells was not determined.

Libraries were prepared by immunoSEQ multiplex PCR; TCRdb keeps only in-frame clonotypes and omits some of them. Of roughly 17,000 clones in the sample, around 80% were seen once. The receptor was isolated from an adult with an advanced solid tumor such as melanoma, head and neck, liver or kidney cancer. The sequenced sample was CD4+ or CD8+ T cells sorted from blood, obtained in a trial of the OX40 agonist ivuxolimab. This chain connects TRBV4-3 to TRBJ1-1; TRBD1 matches 8 bases. The CDR3 coding sequence is TGCGCCAGCAGCCCAAGGTCCGGGACAGGGAACACTGAAGCTTTCTTT. Protein sequence: CASSPRSGTGNTEAFF.